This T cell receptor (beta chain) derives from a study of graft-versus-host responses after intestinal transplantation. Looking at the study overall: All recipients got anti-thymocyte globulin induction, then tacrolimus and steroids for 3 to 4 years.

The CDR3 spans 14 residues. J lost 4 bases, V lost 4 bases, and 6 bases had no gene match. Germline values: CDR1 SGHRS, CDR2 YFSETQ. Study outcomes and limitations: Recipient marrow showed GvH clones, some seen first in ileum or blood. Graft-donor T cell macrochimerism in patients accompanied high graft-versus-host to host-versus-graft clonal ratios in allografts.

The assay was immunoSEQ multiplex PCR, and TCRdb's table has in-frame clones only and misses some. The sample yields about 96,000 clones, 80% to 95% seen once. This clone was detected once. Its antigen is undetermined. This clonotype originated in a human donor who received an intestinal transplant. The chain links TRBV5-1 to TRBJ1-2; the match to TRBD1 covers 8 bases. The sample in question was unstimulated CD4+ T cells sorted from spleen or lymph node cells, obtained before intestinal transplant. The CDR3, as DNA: TGCGCCAGCAGCATACAGGGGGATGCCTATGGCTACACCTTC. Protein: CASSIQGDAYGYTF.